The T cell receptor beta chain described here comes from a study of T cell repertoires and HLA-DP antigens. Germline loops: CDR1 SGHRS, CDR2 YFSETQ. V gave up 4 bases and J gave up 4 bases; unmatched junction bases: 3. The CDR3 has 14 amino acids. A note on this clone: The antigen is undetermined. The identical CDR3 is also encoded by other nucleotide sequences in the sample.

Primers targeted 54 TRBV and 13 TRBJ segments. TCRdb's copy holds only in-frame clones and misses some; the assay was immunoSEQ multiplex PCR. The data hold around 100,000 clones, with 80% to 95% observed a single time. The clonotype comes from a woman aged 18 to 35 in good health and CMV-seronegative. The chain is built from TRBV5-1 and TRBJ2-7; 12 nucleotides line up with TRBD1. Sequenced sample: CD4+ T cells from PBMCs. The CDR3 DNA reads as TGCGCCAGCAGCACGGGACAGGGGGCTTACGAGCAGTACTTC. Amino acids: CASSTGQGAYEQYF.